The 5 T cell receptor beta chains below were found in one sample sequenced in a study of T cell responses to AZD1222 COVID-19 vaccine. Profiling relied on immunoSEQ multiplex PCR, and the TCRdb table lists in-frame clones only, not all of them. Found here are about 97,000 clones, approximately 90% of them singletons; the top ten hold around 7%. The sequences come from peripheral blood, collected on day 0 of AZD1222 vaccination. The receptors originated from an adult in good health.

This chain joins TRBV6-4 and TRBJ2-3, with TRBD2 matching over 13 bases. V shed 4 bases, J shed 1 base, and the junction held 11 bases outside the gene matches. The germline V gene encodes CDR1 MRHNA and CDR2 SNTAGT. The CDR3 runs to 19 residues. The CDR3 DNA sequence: TGTGCCAGCAGTGCCGTCCCGGGACTAGCGGGGTTGGGCACAGATACGCAGTATTTT. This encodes CASSAVPGLAGLGTDTQYF.

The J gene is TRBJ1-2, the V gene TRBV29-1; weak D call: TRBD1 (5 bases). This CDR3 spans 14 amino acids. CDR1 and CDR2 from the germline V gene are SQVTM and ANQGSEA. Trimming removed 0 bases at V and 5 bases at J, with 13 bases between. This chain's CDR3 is CSVEDQGIGYGYTF. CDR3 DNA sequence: TGCAGCGTTGAAGATCAGGGAATAGGGTATGGCTACACCTTC.

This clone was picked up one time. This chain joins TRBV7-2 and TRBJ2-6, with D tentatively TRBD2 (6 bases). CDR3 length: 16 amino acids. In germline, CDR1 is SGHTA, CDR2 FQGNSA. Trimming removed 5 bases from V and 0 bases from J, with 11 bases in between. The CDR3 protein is CASSPPGSSGANVLTF. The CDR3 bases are TGTGCCAGCAGCCCCCCCGGGAGCTCTGGGGCCAACGTCCTGACTTTC.

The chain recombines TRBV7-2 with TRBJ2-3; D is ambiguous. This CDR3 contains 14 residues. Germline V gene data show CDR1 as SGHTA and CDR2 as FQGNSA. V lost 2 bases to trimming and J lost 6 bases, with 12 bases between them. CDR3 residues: CASSLTPTSDTQYF. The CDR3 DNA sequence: TGTGCCAGCAGCTTAACACCCACTTCGGATACGCAGTATTTT.

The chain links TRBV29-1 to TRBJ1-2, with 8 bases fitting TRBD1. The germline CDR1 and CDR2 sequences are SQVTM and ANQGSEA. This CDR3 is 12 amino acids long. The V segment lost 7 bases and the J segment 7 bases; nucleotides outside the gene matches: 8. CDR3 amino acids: CSGRQGIGGYTF. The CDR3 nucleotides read TGCAGCGGGCGACAGGGGATAGGTGGCTACACCTTC.